One sample yielded the 15 T cell receptor beta chains listed below, sequenced in a study of blood T cell repertoires in COVID-19. The assay was immunoSEQ multiplex PCR, and TCRdb's table has in-frame clones only and misses some. The sample holds about 100,000 clones, more than 75% seen once. Sequenced sample: peripheral blood. These receptors came from a human donor in a cohort sampled during active COVID-19.

The rearrangement joins TRBV4-3 to TRBJ2-5; 11 bases line up with TRBD2. The CDR3 spans 16 residues. Trimming cost V 4 bases and J 4 bases; bases outside gene matches: 8. Germline V gives CDR1 LGHNA, CDR2 YSLEER. The CDR3 coding sequence is TGCGCCAGCAGCCGAGGACTAGCGGGTCCGGGAGAGACCCAGTACTTC. It encodes CASSRGLAGPGETQYF.

This clone was detected only a few times. This chain joins TRBV2 and TRBJ2-5, with D possibly matching TRBD1 (6 bases). Germline values: CDR1 SNHLY, CDR2 FYNNEI. CDR3 length equals 13 residues. V lost 5 bases to trimming and J lost 4 bases, with 11 bases between them. The CDR3 coding sequence is TGTGCCAGCAGTTACAGGGCAATAGAGACCCAGTACTTC. Protein product: CASSYRAIETQYF.

This chain connects TRBV18 to TRBJ1-6, with TRBD1 as a possible D gene (6 bases). CDR1 KGHSH and CDR2 LQKENI come from the germline V gene. The CDR3 is 12 amino acids. Between the trimmed V and J ends, which lost 3 bases and 10 bases, there was a span of 7 bases. The CDR3 loop is CASSPDSSPLHF. CDR3 DNA: TGTGCCAGCTCACCGGACAGCTCACCCCTCCACTTT.

For the CDR3, the DNA is TGTGCCAGCGGGCGGGTGGGTAGCTATGGCTACACCTTC. This translates into CASGRVGSYGYTF. The chain employs TRBV6-6 and TRBJ1-2; D not resolved. The CDR3 contains 13 residues. The germline V gene encodes CDR1 MNHNY and CDR2 SVGAGI (reference sequence). Trimming stripped 8 bases from V and 4 bases from J, with 14 bases between.

The gene calls are TRBV9 and TRBJ2-1; TRBD2 agrees at 16 bases. With V trimmed by 3 bases and J by 9 bases, 6 bases remained unmatched. This CDR3 is built from 16 residues. The germline V gene has CDR1 SGDLS and CDR2 YYNGEE. The DNA for the CDR3 is TGTGCCAGCAGCGCGACTGGGACTAGCGGGAGGGGTGAGCAGTTCTTC. Its translation is CASSATGTSGRGEQFF.

The chain uses TRBV5-1 and TRBJ2-5, with 9 bases matching TRBD2. CDR3 length equals 15 residues. The germline gives CDR1 SGHRS, CDR2 YFSETQ. V lost 0 bases to trimming and J lost 5 bases; unmatched junction nucleotides: 5. CDR3 in DNA: TGCGCCAGCAGCTTGGCGGCTAGCGGGATGGAGACCCAGTACTTC. Translating gives CASSLAASGMETQYF. The full variable domain, completed using reference TRBV5-1 and TRBJ2-5, is KAGVTQTPRYLIKTRGQQVTLSCSPISGHRSVSWYQQTPGQGLQFLFEYFSETQRNKGNFPGRFSGRQFSNSRSEMNVSTLELGDSALYLCASSLAASGMETQYFGPGTRLLVL.

The chain couples TRBV19 to TRBJ2-7; 13 bases line up with TRBD2. The CDR3 is 17 residues long. Germline V gene sequence: CDR1 LNHDA, CDR2 SQIVND (reference sequence). J was trimmed by 5 bases and V by 5 bases; bases with no gene match: 12. For the CDR3, the DNA is TGTGCCAGTAGTCCTCGCCCACTAGCGGGAGGGCACAACGAGCAGTACTTC. Protein product: CASSPRPLAGGHNEQYF.

This clone was recorded once. V usage is TRBV19 and J usage is TRBJ2-1; 9 bases are shared with TRBD1. This CDR3 contains 13 residues. The J segment lost 12 bases and the V segment lost 5 bases, leaving 8 bases of the junction unmatched. Germline assignment: CDR1 LNHDA and CDR2 SQIVND (reference sequence). Here the CDR3 reads CASSPGTGSGQFF. The CDR3 nucleotides are TGTGCCAGTAGTCCGGGGACAGGGTCCGGGCAGTTCTTC.

The J gene is TRBJ1-5, the V gene TRBV7-2, with D maybe TRBD1 (6 bases). Germline values: CDR1 SGHTA, CDR2 FQGNSA. Trimming took 4 bases from V and 9 from J, leaving 13 bases between them. This CDR3 is 13 amino acids long. DNA for the CDR3: TGTGCCAGCAGCTCTTCAGGGGAGTCGCCCCAGCATTTT. Protein: CASSSSGESPQHF.

The chain employs TRBV6-2 or TRBV6-3 and TRBJ2-7, with 7 positions matching TRBD1. The V gene end was trimmed by 5 bases and the J gene end by 0 bases; junction bases not matched to a gene: 10. CDR3 length: 16 amino acids. In germline, CDR1 is MNHEY, CDR2 SVGEGT. This CDR3 reads CASSRNRQGGSYEQYF. The CDR3 nucleotides are TGTGCCAGCAGTCGGAATAGACAGGGTGGCTCCTACGAGCAGTACTTC.

This chain uses TRBV9 with TRBJ1-1; 10 positions agree with TRBD1. CDR3 length: 15 residues. The ends lost 0 bases at V and 11 bases at J; junction bases unmatched: 10. Germline CDR1 and CDR2: SGDLS and YYNGEE. The CDR3 DNA sequence: TGTGCCAGCAGCGTAGTGCGGGACAGGGGTTATATCGCTTTCTTT. Amino acids: CASSVVRDRGYIAFF.

This clone was counted a single time. The rearrangement links TRBV7-2 to TRBJ2-1, with 9 positions matching TRBD2. V lost 4 bases and J lost 10; bases outside the gene matches: 14. Germline-derived CDR1 and CDR2 are SGHTA and FQGNSA. The CDR3 is made up of 16 amino acids. Here the CDR3 DNA reads TGTGCCAGCAGCTCGTCTCTAGCGGGATGGTCCCCAGAGCAGTTCTTC. Protein sequence: CASSSSLAGWSPEQFF.

This chain connects TRBV11-2 to TRBJ1-1; D unresolved. The CDR3 consists of 13 residues. Trimming left V 5 bases short and J 1 base short, with 8 bases between. From germline, CDR1 is SGHAT and CDR2 FQNNGV. CDR3 residues: CASSDPGNTEAFF. In DNA, the CDR3 is TGTGCCAGCAGCGATCCCGGGAACACTGAAGCTTTCTTT.

This clone is a singleton in its sample. In the same sample, other DNA sequences code for this CDR3. V gene TRBV12-3 or TRBV12-4 combines with J gene TRBJ2-7; 11 positions match TRBD2. V lost 6 bases to trimming and J lost 4 bases; unmatched junction nucleotides: 2. The CDR3 runs 13 residues. The CDR3 region has the DNA TGTGCCAGCAGACTAGCGGGAGTTTACGAGCAGTACTTC. Translated: CASRLAGVYEQYF.

The chain is built from TRBV5-1 and TRBJ2-3; 8 bases match TRBD2. The CDR3 is 15 residues long. CDR1 SGHRS and CDR2 YFSETQ come from the germline V gene. V lost 4 bases, J lost 2 bases, and 6 bases stayed unmatched. The CDR3: CASSELAGSTDTQYF. CDR3 DNA: TGCGCCAGCAGCGAATTAGCGGGGTCCACAGATACGCAGTATTTT. Based on the CDR3 plus reference TRBV5-1 and TRBJ2-3, the full variable domain is KAGVTQTPRYLIKTRGQQVTLSCSPISGHRSVSWYQQTPGQGLQFLFEYFSETQRNKGNFPGRFSGRQFSNSRSEMNVSTLELGDSALYLCASSELAGSTDTQYFGPGTRLTVL.